These 32 T cell receptor beta chains were sequenced from one sample in a study of Ad26.COV2.S vaccination and SARS-CoV-2 variants. The repertoire was sequenced with immunoSEQ multiplex PCR; TCRdb's copy has only in-frame clones and lacks some. The repertoire includes about 400,000 clones, 83% of them detected once, and just under 7.5% sits in the top ten. Stated treatment: around 19 received Ad26.COV2.S at low or high dose, single or two shots; 5 received placebo; per-sample allocation not given. Material that was analyzed had been drawn on day 63 after the first vaccine or placebo injection. Material: peripheral blood, obtained in a trial of Ad26.COV2.S vaccine versus placebo. The receptors come from a person between 18 and 60 years old who received the Ad26.COV2.S COVID-19 vaccine or a placebo.

V and J are TRBV30 and TRBJ2-1; 12 positions agree with TRBD2. Germline trimming cut 3 bases from V and 9 bases from J; bases unmatched to any gene: 6. Germline lookup yields CDR1 GTSNPN and CDR2 SVGIG (reference sequence). The CDR3 is 14 amino acids. The CDR3 here is CAWSSLAGGSEQFF. Written as DNA, the CDR3 is TGTGCCTGGAGCAGCCTAGCGGGGGGGAGTGAGCAGTTCTTC.

This sequence joins TRBV7-8 and TRBJ2-7; 8 nucleotides match TRBD2. Germline V gene lookup returns CDR1 SGHVS and CDR2 FQNEAQ. The CDR3 has 12 residues. V gave up 10 bases and J gave up 5 bases; unmatched junction bases: 7. The CDR3 bases are TGTGCCATACTAGCGGTAGGGGACGAGCAGTACTTC. Translating it yields CAILAVGDEQYF.

This clone was observed a single time. The junction differs from germline at one of its ends, possibly a read error. The J gene is TRBJ2-7, the V gene TRBV6-2 or TRBV6-3; D remains unclear. Germline CDR1 reads MNHEY; CDR2 reads SVGEGT. The length of the CDR3 is 13 residues. In DNA form, the CDR3 reads TGTGCCAGCAGTTACTCGATGAGTGCGTATCCGGACTTC. Residues: CASSYSMSAYPDF.

The chain employs TRBV6-2 or TRBV6-3 and TRBJ2-2; no reliable D call. V was trimmed by 2 bases and J by 5 bases, leaving 6 bases between them. Germline V lookup: CDR1 MNHEY, CDR2 SVGEGT. CDR3 size: 13 residues. The CDR3 reads CASSYRVTGELFF. CDR3 coding DNA: TGTGCCAGCAGTTACCGGGTTACCGGGGAGCTGTTTTTT.

V and J are TRBV7-2 and TRBJ2-3; D possibly corresponds to TRBD2 (6 bases). The CDR3 loop spans 18 amino acids. V shed 6 bases and J shed 7 bases, with 29 bases lying between them. In germline, CDR1 is SGHTA, CDR2 FQGNSA. As DNA, the CDR3 is TGTGCCAGCAGTCGATCCCCCTCGGGGCTAGCGAAAGGATATACGCAGTATTTT. Residues: CASSRSPSGLAKGYTQYF. The full variable domain, in which reference TRBV7-2 and TRBJ2-3 provide the parts outside the CDR3, is GAGVSQSPSNKVTEKGKDVELRCDPISGHTALYWYRQSLGQGLEFLIYFQGNSAPDKSGLPSDRFSAERTGGSVSTLTIQRTQQEDSAVYLCASSRSPSGLAKGYTQYFGPGTRLTVL.

V is TRBV2 and J is TRBJ1-6, with D tentatively TRBD1 (5 bases). CDR1 and CDR2 from the germline V gene are SNHLY and FYNNEI. The length of the CDR3 is 15 residues. Trimming pared 3 bases from V and 5 bases from J, leaving 11 bases between. For the CDR3, the DNA is TGTGCCAGCAGTGACAGGGCTAGAAATAATTCACCCCTCCACTTT. This encodes CASSDRARNNSPLHF.

This chain connects TRBV15 to TRBJ2-2, with 13 bases that match TRBD2. The CDR3 has 19 amino acids. Trimming cost V 6 bases and J 0 bases; bases outside gene matches: 10. Germline V CDR1 and CDR2: LNHNV, YYDKDF (reference sequence). The CDR3 here is CATRPPGLAGAANTGELFF. For the CDR3, the DNA is TGTGCCACCAGACCCCCTGGACTAGCGGGGGCCGCGAACACCGGGGAGCTGTTTTTT.

V usage is TRBV27 and J usage is TRBJ1-6; D is unresolved. The CDR3 spans 18 residues. Trimming shortened V by 2 bases and J by 4 bases, and 18 bases separated the two germline ends. Germline-derived CDR1 and CDR2 are MNHEY and SMNVEV (reference sequence). The CDR3 sequence is CASSLRARKQLYNSPLHF. As DNA, the CDR3 is TGTGCCAGCAGTTTAAGGGCCAGGAAGCAGTTATATAATTCACCCCTCCACTTT.

The CDR3 is CASTMIGGSTDTQYF. The DNA for the CDR3 is TGTGCCAGTACCATGATAGGGGGGAGCACAGATACGCAGTATTTT. V and J are TRBV19 and TRBJ2-3; D may be TRBD1 or TRBD2 (6 bases each). The length of the CDR3 is 15 residues. Germline-derived CDR1 and CDR2 are LNHDA and SQIVND (reference sequence). Deletions cut 7 bases from V and 0 bases from J, with 14 bases between.

This clone was seen repeatedly, ten times or more. This sequence joins TRBV7-9 and TRBJ1-6; D is perhaps TRBD1 (6 bases). Trimming removed 1 base from V and 3 bases from J, with 10 bases in between. CDR3 length: 16 amino acids. The germline gives CDR1 SEHNR, CDR2 FQNEAQ (reference sequence). The CDR3 is CASSLGQGFYNSPLHF. DNA for the CDR3: TGTGCCAGCAGCTTAGGGCAGGGGTTCTATAATTCACCCCTCCACTTT.

This clone appeared a single time. This sequence joins TRBV11-3 and TRBJ1-2; D unresolved. Germline CDR1 SGHNT, CDR2 YENEEA. The ends were cut back, 1 base at V and 0 bases at J, with 12 bases in the middle. This CDR3 region has 16 residues. CDR3 sequence (DNA): TGTGCCAGCAGCTTAGGGGGTCTCCGCACTAACTATGGCTACACCTTC. It is translated as CASSLGGLRTNYGYTF.

The chain has TRBV18 and TRBJ1-5, with 7 bases aligning to TRBD1. From germline, CDR1 is KGHSH and CDR2 LQKENI. Trimming at V came to 3 bases and at J to 0 bases, leaving 5 bases not matched to a gene. The CDR3 covers 16 residues. The CDR3 loop is CASSPQGQTSNQPQHF. CDR3 DNA: TGTGCCAGCTCACCCCAGGGACAGACTAGCAATCAGCCCCAGCATTTT.

The chain recombines TRBV5-4 with TRBJ1-1; D gene unclear. The V gene's germline CDR1 is SGHNT and CDR2 YYREEE (reference sequence). This CDR3 spans 13 amino acids. Deletions cut 7 bases from V and 4 bases from J, with 14 bases between. CDR3 in amino acids: CASGLPGSTEAFF. The DNA of the CDR3 is TGTGCCAGCGGACTTCCGGGGTCCACTGAAGCTTTCTTT.

V and J are TRBV29-1 and TRBJ2-2; TRBD2 is a possible D gene (5 bases). This CDR3 region has 14 residues. Germline V lookup: CDR1 SQVTM, CDR2 ANQGSEA. Trimming removed 5 bases from V and 1 base from J, with 11 bases in between. CDR3 amino acids: CSVTRGMNTGELFF. DNA of the CDR3: TGCAGCGTTACTCGGGGTATGAACACCGGGGAGCTGTTTTTT.

The CDR3 loop is CASRGVKRLSSYNEQFF. Written as DNA, the CDR3 is TGTGCCAGCAGGGGGGTGAAGCGGCTGAGCTCCTACAATGAGCAGTTCTTC. This rearrangement joins TRBV2 to TRBJ2-1; tentatively, D is TRBD1 or TRBD2 (5 bases each). V was clipped by 6 bases and J by 0 bases, with 18 bases between them. This CDR3 has 17 residues. Germline CDR1 SNHLY, CDR2 FYNNEI. Based on the CDR3 plus reference TRBV2 and TRBJ2-1, the full variable domain is EPEVTQTPSHQVTQMGQEVILRCVPISNHLYFYWYRQILGQKVEFLVSFYNNEISEKSEIFDDQFSVERPDGSNFTLKIRSTKLEDSAMYFCASRGVKRLSSYNEQFFGPGTRLTVL.

The chain has TRBV24-1 and TRBJ2-2; D is perhaps TRBD2 (5 bases). Per the germline V gene, CDR1 is KGHDR and CDR2 is SFDVKD. V gave up 4 bases and J gave up 0 bases, with 11 bases separating them. The CDR3 has 16 residues. DNA for the CDR3: TGTGCCACCAGTGACCGGTGGGGAGCGAACACCGGGGAGCTGTTTTTT. This codes for CATSDRWGANTGELFF.

The CDR3 DNA follows: TGTGCCAGCGGCACAGGGTTCTATGAAACTGAAGCTTTCTTT. Its translation is CASGTGFYETEAFF. The V call is TRBV16, the J call TRBJ1-1; the D gene is possibly TRBD1 (6 bases). The germline V and J ends were trimmed by 8 bases and 5 bases, with 18 bases remaining between them. The germline CDR1 and CDR2 sequences are KGHSY and FQNENV. The CDR3 contains 14 residues.

The gene calls are TRBV4-1 and TRBJ2-7; 7 nucleotides line up with TRBD2. In germline, CDR1 is MGHRA, CDR2 YSYEKL. The CDR3 length is 15 residues. J lost 0 bases, V lost 6 bases, and 8 bases had no gene match. CDR3 sequence: CASSLSGAYSYEQYF. DNA for the CDR3: TGCGCCAGCAGTTTGAGCGGGGCCTACTCCTACGAGCAGTACTTC.

V is TRBV27 and J is TRBJ1-2, with TRBD1 matching 7 bases. CDR3 length equals 14 residues. In germline, CDR1 is MNHEY, CDR2 SMNVEV (reference sequence). V lost 5 bases, J lost 6 bases, and 9 bases stayed unmatched. CDR3 protein: CASSPLTGVDGYTF. The CDR3, as DNA: TGTGCCAGCAGTCCGTTAACAGGGGTGGATGGCTACACCTTC.

The V call is TRBV7-9, the J call TRBJ1-1; D not resolved. The length of the CDR3 is 12 residues. Trimming pared 4 bases from V and 4 bases from J, leaving 7 bases between. Germline CDR1 reads SEHNR; CDR2 reads FQNEAQ (reference sequence). CDR3 in amino acids: CASSSFLTEAFF. CDR3 sequence (DNA): TGTGCCAGCAGCTCCTTTCTCACTGAAGCTTTCTTT.

The chain couples TRBV7-2 to TRBJ1-6, with 7 bases matching TRBD1. This CDR3 comprises 17 residues. CDR1 and CDR2 (germline): SGHTA, FQGNSA. V was pared by 1 base and J by 7 bases, with 10 bases of the junction left unmatched. CDR3 loop: CASSLGFGQAGNSPLHF. The CDR3 nucleotides read TGTGCCAGCAGCTTAGGGTTCGGACAGGCGGGGAATTCACCCCTCCACTTT.

V is TRBV5-5 and J is TRBJ2-3, with 9 nucleotides matching TRBD2. The V gene end was trimmed by 4 bases and the J gene end by 2 bases; junction bases not matched to a gene: 8. This CDR3 has 16 amino acids. CDR1 SGHKS and CDR2 YYEKEE come from the germline V gene (reference sequence). CDR3 in DNA: TGTGCCAGCAGCATAGGGACTAGCTTCCTCACAGATACGCAGTATTTT. It is translated as CASSIGTSFLTDTQYF.

V and J are TRBV19 and TRBJ1-1, with D uncertain. The CDR3 totals 16 residues. V shed 7 bases and J shed 3 bases, with 21 bases lying between them. Germline loops: CDR1 LNHDA, CDR2 SQIVND (reference sequence). CDR3 protein: CASTLAVRPGDTEAFF. The DNA of the CDR3 is TGTGCCAGTACCTTGGCGGTAAGGCCCGGCGACACTGAAGCTTTCTTT.

The genes are TRBV6-1 and TRBJ1-4; the D gene is possibly TRBD1 (5 bases). V lost 0 bases and J 0 bases, leaving 8 bases between the germline ends. CDR1 MNHNS and CDR2 SASEGT come from the germline V gene. The CDR3 covers 16 residues. CDR3 nucleotide sequence: TGTGCCAGCAGTGAAGCCCAGGGCTCAACTAATGAAAAACTGTTTTTT. Residues: CASSEAQGSTNEKLFF.

This chain links TRBV5-1 with TRBJ2-1, with 7 bases aligning to TRBD1. Germline loops: CDR1 SGHRS, CDR2 YFSETQ. The CDR3 runs to 15 residues. Trimming removed 4 bases from V and 3 bases from J; junction bases left unmatched: 7. CDR3 in DNA: TGCGCCAGCAGCCGAATCGGGACAGTCTACAATGAGCAGTTCTTC. Translating gives CASSRIGTVYNEQFF.

This clone was seen just once. The chain employs TRBV6-5 and TRBJ1-6; D may be TRBD1 (5 bases). The CDR3 is 12 residues long. Trimming took off 5 bases at V and 13 bases at J, with 12 bases between the two ends. CDR1 and CDR2 (germline): MNHEY, SVGAGI. CDR3: CASSTGPRPLHF. Here the CDR3 DNA reads TGTGCCAGCAGTACAGGTCCCCGGCCCCTCCACTTT.

This chain joins TRBV19 and TRBJ1-1; D possibly corresponds to TRBD1 (6 bases). The CDR3 totals 14 residues. V lost 4 bases, J lost 4 bases, and 13 bases lay in between. From germline, CDR1 is LNHDA and CDR2 SQIVND (reference sequence). The CDR3 bases are TGTGCCAGTAGTACCAGGACAGAGAGCACTGAAGCTTTCTTT. This translates into CASSTRTESTEAFF.

Comments on this clone: Other DNA sequences in this specimen translate into the identical CDR3. This chain joins TRBV19 and TRBJ1-1; tentatively, D is TRBD1 (6 bases). In germline, CDR1 is LNHDA, CDR2 SQIVND (reference sequence). This CDR3 spans 14 amino acids. The ends were cut back, 5 bases at V and 2 bases at J, with 12 bases in the middle. CDR3 nucleotides: TGTGCCAGTAGTCTACAGGGAGGTAACACTGAAGCTTTCTTT. Residues: CASSLQGGNTEAFF.

CDR3 loop: CASSTTGTVDEQYF. The CDR3, as DNA: TGTGCCAGTAGTACTACCGGGACAGTGGACGAGCAGTACTTC. The genes are TRBV19 and TRBJ2-7, with 7 bases identical to TRBD1. The CDR3 totals 14 residues. After removal of 4 bases from V and 5 bases from J, the junction contained 8 bases not matched to a gene. Per the germline V gene, CDR1 is LNHDA and CDR2 is SQIVND (reference sequence).

CDR3 DNA: TGCGCCAGCAGCCAAGGGATAGCGGGGGGGCCTGAGCAGTTCTTC. It codes for CASSQGIAGGPEQFF. This chain joins TRBV4-3 and TRBJ2-1; 11 bases fit TRBD2. This CDR3 region has 15 residues. The V gene's germline CDR1 is LGHNA and CDR2 YSLEER. Germline trimming cut 1 base from V and 9 bases from J; bases unmatched to any gene: 5.

V and J are TRBV19 and TRBJ2-1; possible D gene TRBD2, 7 bases. This CDR3 contains 16 residues. Germline V gene data show CDR1 as LNHDA and CDR2 as SQIVND (reference sequence). Trimming took 6 bases from V and 4 from J, leaving 19 bases between them. The CDR3 DNA is TGTGCCAGTAGCACCTCGGCGCGGGGGCCATACAATGAGCAGTTCTTC. Translated: CASSTSARGPYNEQFF.

This clone was seen once. The chain has TRBV6-5 and TRBJ2-7; the D is unclear. V lost 0 bases and J 4 bases, leaving 16 bases between the germline ends. This CDR3 is 16 amino acids long. CDR1 and CDR2 from the germline V gene are MNHEY and SVGAGI. The CDR3 protein is CASSYSRPSEAYEQYF. CDR3 coding DNA: TGTGCCAGCAGTTACTCGCGGCCCTCAGAGGCGTACGAGCAGTACTTC.